The 9 T cell receptor beta chains below come from one sample, sequenced in a study of blood T cell repertoires in COVID-19. Profiling relied on immunoSEQ multiplex PCR, and the TCRdb table lists in-frame clones only, not all of them. The sample holds just over 15,000 clones; roughly 86% are singletons and the top ten take 40% to 60%. The specimen sequenced was peripheral blood. The receptors stem from a man in his fifties or sixties with acute or convalescent COVID-19.

This clone has just one count. The rearrangement links TRBV7-3 to TRBJ2-1; 8 bases align to TRBD2. V was clipped by 2 bases and J by 9 bases; unmatched bases: 6. The CDR3 is 14 residues long. The germline gives CDR1 SGHTA, CDR2 FQGTGA. The CDR3 is CASSLQGLGVEQFF. In nucleotides, the CDR3 is TGTGCCAGCAGCTTACAGGGACTAGGGGTTGAGCAGTTCTTC.

The chain employs TRBV11-2 and TRBJ2-3, with 7 bases identical to TRBD2. Germline CDR1 reads SGHAT; CDR2 reads FQNNGV. This CDR3 region has 16 residues. J lost 0 bases, V lost 1 base, and 4 bases had no gene match. CDR3 sequence reads: CASSLGGGLSTDTQYF. CDR3 sequence (DNA): TGTGCCAGCAGCTTAGGGGGGGGACTTAGCACAGATACGCAGTATTTT.

This rearrangement joins TRBV29-1 to TRBJ2-7, with TRBD1 matching 10 bases. The CDR3 is 14 amino acids. Germline V gene data show CDR1 as SQVTM and CDR2 as ANQGSEA. V shed 6 bases and J 1 base; nucleotides not matched to a gene: 6. CDR3 protein: CSVRPGQGSYEQYF. The CDR3 DNA reads TGCAGCGTCCGTCCGGGACAGGGGTCCTACGAGCAGTACTTC.

The CDR3 is CATSRRGAAPQETQYF. Written as DNA, the CDR3 is TGTGCCACCAGCAGACGGGGGGCCGCTCCTCAAGAGACCCAGTACTTC. The rearrangement uses TRBV15 and TRBJ2-5, with D perhaps matching TRBD2 (7 bases). From germline, CDR1 is LNHNV and CDR2 YYDKDF (reference sequence). The CDR3 has 16 residues. V lost 2 bases and J 2 bases, leaving 15 bases between the germline ends.

This chain links TRBV29-1 with TRBJ1-1, with TRBD1 identical over 8 bases. CDR3 size: 15 residues. Trimming took 2 bases from V and 11 from J; bases not matched to a gene: 16. CDR1 and CDR2 (germline): SQVTM, ANQGSEA. CDR3 nucleotides: TGCAGCGTTGAACGCGCGGACAGGGAGAATCAAGCGGCTTTCTTT. Its protein product is CSVERADRENQAAFF.

This clone was observed a few times. This rearrangement joins TRBV6-5 to TRBJ2-5, with a weak D call TRBD2 (6 bases). CDR1 and CDR2 (germline): MNHEY, SVGAGI. V dropped 6 bases and J dropped 5 bases, with 19 bases sitting between them. CDR3 size: 15 residues. The DNA for the CDR3 is TGTGCCAGCAGAGCCCTCTTGGGAAGCGGGGAGACCCAGTACTTC. As protein: CASRALLGSGETQYF.

V gene TRBV2 combines with J gene TRBJ2-5; the match to TRBD1 covers 11 bases. With 5 bases clipped from V and 4 bases from J, the junction kept 6 bases outside the gene matches. The CDR3 totals 15 residues. Germline V gives CDR1 SNHLY, CDR2 FYNNEI. As DNA, the CDR3 is TGTGCCAGCAGTCGGACAGGGGGCGTTAGAGAGACCCAGTACTTC. Translated: CASSRTGGVRETQYF. Based on the CDR3 plus reference TRBV2 and TRBJ2-5, the full variable domain is EPEVTQTPSHQVTQMGQEVILRCVPISNHLYFYWYRQILGQKVEFLVSFYNNEISEKSEIFDDQFSVERPDGSNFTLKIRSTKLEDSAMYFCASSRTGGVRETQYFGPGTRLLVL.

The gene calls are TRBV6-5 and TRBJ1-5; D is undetermined. The germline V and J ends were trimmed by 7 bases and 0 bases, with 10 bases remaining between them. The V gene's germline CDR1 is MNHEY and CDR2 SVGAGI. The CDR3 is made up of 14 amino acids. As DNA, the CDR3 is TGTGCCAGCACGTCCAGAAATAGCAATCAGCCCCAGCATTTT. Its translation: CASTSRNSNQPQHF.

In this sample, this clone turned up once. The chain joins TRBV7-2 to TRBJ2-2; TRBD2 matches 8 bases. The germline gives CDR1 SGHTA, CDR2 FQGNSA. The CDR3 covers 16 residues. Trimming took 5 bases from V and 2 from J; bases not matched to a gene: 7. CDR3 sequence (DNA): TGTGCCAGCAGCCGGAATAGCGGGACCAACACCGGGGAGCTGTTTTTT. It translates to CASSRNSGTNTGELFF.